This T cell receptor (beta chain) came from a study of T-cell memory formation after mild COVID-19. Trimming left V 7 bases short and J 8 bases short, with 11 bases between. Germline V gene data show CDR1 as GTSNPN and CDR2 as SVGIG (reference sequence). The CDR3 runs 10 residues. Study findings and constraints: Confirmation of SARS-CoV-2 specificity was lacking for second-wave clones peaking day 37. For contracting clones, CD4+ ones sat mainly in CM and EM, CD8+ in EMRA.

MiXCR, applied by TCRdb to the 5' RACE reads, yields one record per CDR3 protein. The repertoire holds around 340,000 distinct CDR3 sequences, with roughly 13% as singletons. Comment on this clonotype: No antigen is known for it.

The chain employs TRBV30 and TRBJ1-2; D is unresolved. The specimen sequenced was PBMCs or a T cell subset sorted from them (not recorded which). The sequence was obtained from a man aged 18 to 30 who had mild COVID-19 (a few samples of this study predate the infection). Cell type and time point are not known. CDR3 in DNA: TGTGCCTCGAAGGCGCCAGGCTACACCTTC. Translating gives CASKAPGYTF.